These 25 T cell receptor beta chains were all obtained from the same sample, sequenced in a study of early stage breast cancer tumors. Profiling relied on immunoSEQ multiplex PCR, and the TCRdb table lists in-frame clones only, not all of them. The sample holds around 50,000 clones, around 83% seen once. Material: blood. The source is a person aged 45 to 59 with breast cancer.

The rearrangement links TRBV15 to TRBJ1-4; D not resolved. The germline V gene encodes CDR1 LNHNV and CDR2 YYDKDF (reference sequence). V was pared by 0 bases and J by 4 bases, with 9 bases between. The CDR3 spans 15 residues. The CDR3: CATSRESGFNEKLFF. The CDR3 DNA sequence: TGTGCCACCAGCAGAGAATCGGGTTTTAATGAAAAACTGTTTTTT.

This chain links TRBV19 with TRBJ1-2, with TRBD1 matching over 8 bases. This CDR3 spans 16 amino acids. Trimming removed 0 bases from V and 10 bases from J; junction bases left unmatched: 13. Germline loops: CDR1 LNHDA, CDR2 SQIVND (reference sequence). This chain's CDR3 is CASSIDHGTGAKSYTF. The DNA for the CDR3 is TGTGCCAGTAGTATAGATCACGGGACAGGTGCAAAGTCCTACACCTTC.

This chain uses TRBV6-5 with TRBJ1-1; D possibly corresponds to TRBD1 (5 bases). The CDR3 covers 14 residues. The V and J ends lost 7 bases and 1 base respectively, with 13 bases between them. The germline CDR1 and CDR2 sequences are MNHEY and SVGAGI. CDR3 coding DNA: TGTGCCAGCAATAGAGGGGCTACGAACACTGAAGCTTTCTTT. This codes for CASNRGATNTEAFF.

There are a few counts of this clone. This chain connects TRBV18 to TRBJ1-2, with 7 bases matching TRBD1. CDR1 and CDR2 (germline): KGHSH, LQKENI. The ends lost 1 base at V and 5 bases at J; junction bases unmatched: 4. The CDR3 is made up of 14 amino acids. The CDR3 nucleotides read TGTGCCAGCTCACCACAGTCGGGACAGTATGGCTACACCTTC. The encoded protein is CASSPQSGQYGYTF.

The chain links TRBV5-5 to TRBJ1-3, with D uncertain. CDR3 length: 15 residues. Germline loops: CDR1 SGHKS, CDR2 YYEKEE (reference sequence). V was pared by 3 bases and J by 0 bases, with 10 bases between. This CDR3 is CASSSGRASGNTIYF. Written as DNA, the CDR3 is TGTGCCAGCAGCTCCGGTAGGGCCTCTGGAAACACCATATATTTT. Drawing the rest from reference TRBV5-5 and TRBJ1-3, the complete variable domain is DAGVTQSPTHLIKTRGQQVTLRCSPISGHKSVSWYQQVLGQGPQFIFQYYEKEERGRGNFPDRFSARQFPNYSSELNVNALLLGDSALYLCASSSGRASGNTIYFGEGSWLTVV.

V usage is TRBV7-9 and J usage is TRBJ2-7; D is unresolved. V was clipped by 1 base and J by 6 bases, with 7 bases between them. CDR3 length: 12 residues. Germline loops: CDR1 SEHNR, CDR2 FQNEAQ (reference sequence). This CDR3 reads CASSLGQLEQYF. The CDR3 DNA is TGTGCCAGCAGCTTAGGGCAACTCGAGCAGTACTTC.

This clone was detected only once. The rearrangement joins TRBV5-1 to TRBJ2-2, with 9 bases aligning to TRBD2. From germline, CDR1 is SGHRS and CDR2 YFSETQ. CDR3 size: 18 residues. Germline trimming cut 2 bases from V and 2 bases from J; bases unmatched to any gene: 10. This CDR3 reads CASSFLASGRTNTGELFF. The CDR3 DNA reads TGCGCCAGCAGCTTTCTGGCCAGCGGGAGGACTAACACCGGGGAGCTGTTTTTT.

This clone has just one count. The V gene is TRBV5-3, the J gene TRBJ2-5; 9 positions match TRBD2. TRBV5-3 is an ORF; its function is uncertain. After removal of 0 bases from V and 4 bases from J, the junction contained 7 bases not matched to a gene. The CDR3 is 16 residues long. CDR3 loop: CARSLGVAGEVETQYF. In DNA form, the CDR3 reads TGTGCCAGAAGCTTGGGGGTAGCGGGAGAGGTAGAGACCCAGTACTTC.

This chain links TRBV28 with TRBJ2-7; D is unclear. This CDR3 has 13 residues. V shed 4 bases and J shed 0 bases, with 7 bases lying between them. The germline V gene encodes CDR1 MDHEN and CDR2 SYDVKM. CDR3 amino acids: CASSSHASYEQYF. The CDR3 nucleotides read TGTGCCAGCAGTTCTCATGCCTCCTACGAGCAGTACTTC.

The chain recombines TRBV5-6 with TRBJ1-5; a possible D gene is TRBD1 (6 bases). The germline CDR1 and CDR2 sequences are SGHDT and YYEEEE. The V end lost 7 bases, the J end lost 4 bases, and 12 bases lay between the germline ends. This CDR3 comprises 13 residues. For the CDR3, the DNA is TGTGCCAGCTCAGGGGCCCCAAATCAGCCCCAGCATTTT. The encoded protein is CASSGAPNQPQHF.

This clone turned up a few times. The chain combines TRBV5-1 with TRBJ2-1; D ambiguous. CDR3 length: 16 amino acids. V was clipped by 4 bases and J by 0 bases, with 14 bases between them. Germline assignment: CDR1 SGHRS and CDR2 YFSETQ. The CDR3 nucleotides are TGCGCCAGCAGCGGATGGGTAAGAAACTCCTACAATGAGCAGTTCTTC. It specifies CASSGWVRNSYNEQFF.

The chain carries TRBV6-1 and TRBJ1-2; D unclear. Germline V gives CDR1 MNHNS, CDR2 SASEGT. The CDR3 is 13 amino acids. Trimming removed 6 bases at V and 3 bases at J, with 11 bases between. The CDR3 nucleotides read TGTGCCAGCAGACCCCAGTGGGACTATGGCTACACCTTC. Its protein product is CASRPQWDYGYTF.

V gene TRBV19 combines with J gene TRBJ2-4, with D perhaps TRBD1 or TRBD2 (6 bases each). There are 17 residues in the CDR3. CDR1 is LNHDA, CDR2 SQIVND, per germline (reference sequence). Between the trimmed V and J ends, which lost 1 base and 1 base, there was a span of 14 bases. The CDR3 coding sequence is TGTGCCAGTAGTATAGGTCGGGGGCGCGGGGCCAAAAACATTCAGTACTTC. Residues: CASSIGRGRGAKNIQYF. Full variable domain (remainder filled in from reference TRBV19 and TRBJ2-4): DGGITQSPKYLFRKEGQNVTLSCEQNLNHDAMYWYRQDPGQGLRLIYYSQIVNDFQKGDIAEGYSVSREKKESFPLTVTSAQKNPTAFYLCASSIGRGRGAKNIQYFGAGTRLSVL.

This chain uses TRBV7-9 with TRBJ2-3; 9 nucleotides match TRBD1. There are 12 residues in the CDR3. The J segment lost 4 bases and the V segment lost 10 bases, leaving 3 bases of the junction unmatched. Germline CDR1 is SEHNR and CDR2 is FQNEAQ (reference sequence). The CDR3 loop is CAKGQGADTQYF. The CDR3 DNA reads TGTGCCAAGGGACAGGGCGCAGATACGCAGTATTTT.

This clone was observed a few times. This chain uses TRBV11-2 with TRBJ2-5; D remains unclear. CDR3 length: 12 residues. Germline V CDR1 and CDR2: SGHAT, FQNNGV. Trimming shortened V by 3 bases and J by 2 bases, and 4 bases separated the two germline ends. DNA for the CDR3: TGTGCCAGCAGCTTCGATCAAGAGACCCAGTACTTC. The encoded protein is CASSFDQETQYF.

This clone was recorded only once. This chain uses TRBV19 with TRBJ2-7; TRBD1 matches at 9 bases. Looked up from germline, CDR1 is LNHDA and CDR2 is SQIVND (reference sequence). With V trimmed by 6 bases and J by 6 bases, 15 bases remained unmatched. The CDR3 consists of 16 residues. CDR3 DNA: TGTGCCAGTAGCCGACAGGGGGTGAATGGACTAGGCGAGCAGTACTTC. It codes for CASSRQGVNGLGEQYF.

The CDR3 is CASGSGTGNTGELFF. CDR3 coding DNA: TGTGCCAGCGGTTCCGGGACAGGGAACACCGGGGAGCTGTTTTTT. This chain joins TRBV21-1 and TRBJ2-2; the D call of TRBD1 is as the table states it, not checked on the DNA. TRBV21-1 is assigned pseudogene status. The CDR3 consists of 15 residues.

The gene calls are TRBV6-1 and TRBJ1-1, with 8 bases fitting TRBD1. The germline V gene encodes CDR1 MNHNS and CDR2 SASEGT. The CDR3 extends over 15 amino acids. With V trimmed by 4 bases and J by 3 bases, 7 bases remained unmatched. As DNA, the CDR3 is TGTGCCAGCAGTGCTTCGACAGGGGCGGACACTGAAGCTTTCTTT. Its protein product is CASSASTGADTEAFF.

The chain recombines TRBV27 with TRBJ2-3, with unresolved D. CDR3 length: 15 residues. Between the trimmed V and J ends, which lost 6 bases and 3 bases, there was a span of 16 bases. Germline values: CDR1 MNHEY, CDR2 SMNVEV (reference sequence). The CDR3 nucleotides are TGTGCCAGCAGGGCCCTTACTTCCGTGACAGATACGCAGTATTTT. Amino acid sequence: CASRALTSVTDTQYF.

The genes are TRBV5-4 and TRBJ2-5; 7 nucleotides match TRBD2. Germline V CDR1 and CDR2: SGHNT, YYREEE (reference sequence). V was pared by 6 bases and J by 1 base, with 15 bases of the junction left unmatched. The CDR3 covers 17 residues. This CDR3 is CASTPWGGIPRQETQYF. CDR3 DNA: TGTGCCAGCACCCCCTGGGGGGGGATTCCCCGCCAAGAGACCCAGTACTTC.

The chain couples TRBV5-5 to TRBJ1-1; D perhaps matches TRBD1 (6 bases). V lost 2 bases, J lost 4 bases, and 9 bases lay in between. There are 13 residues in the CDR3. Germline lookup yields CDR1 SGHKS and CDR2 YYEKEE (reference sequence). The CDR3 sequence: CASSFLQGTEAFF. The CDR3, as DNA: TGTGCCAGCAGCTTTTTACAGGGCACTGAAGCTTTCTTT. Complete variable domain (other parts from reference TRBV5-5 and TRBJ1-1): DAGVTQSPTHLIKTRGQQVTLRCSPISGHKSVSWYQQVLGQGPQFIFQYYEKEERGRGNFPDRFSARQFPNYSSELNVNALLLGDSALYLCASSFLQGTEAFFGQGTRLTVV.

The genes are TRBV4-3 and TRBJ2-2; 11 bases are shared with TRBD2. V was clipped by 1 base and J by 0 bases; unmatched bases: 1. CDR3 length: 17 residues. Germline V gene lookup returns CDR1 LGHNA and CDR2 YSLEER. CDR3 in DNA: TGCGCCAGCAGCCAAGGACTAGCGGGATCGAACACCGGGGAGCTGTTTTTT. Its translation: CASSQGLAGSNTGELFF.

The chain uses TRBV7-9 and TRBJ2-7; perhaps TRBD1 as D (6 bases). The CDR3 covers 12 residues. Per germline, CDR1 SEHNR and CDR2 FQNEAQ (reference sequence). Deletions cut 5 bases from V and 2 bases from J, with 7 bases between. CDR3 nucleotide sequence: TGTGCCAGCAGCCAGGGGACCTACGAGCAGTACTTC. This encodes CASSQGTYEQYF.

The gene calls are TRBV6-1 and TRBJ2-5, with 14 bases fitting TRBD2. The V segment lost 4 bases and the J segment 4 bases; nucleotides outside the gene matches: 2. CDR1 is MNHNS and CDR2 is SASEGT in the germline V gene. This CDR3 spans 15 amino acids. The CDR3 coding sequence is TGTGCCAGCAGTGGACTAGCGGGGGGGCCAGAGACCCAGTACTTC. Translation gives CASSGLAGGPETQYF.

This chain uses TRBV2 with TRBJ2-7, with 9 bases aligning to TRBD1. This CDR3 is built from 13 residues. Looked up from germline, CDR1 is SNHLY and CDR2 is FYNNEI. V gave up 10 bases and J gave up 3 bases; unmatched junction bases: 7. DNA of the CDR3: TGTGCCACCGAGGGACAGGGTAGCTACGAGCAGTACTTC. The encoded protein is CATEGQGSYEQYF.